The sample holds one count of the clone carrying this T cell receptor beta chain. Sequenced by immunoSEQ multiplex PCR; TCRdb stores in-frame clones only, minus some. The sample records fewer than 300,000 clones, about 70% being singletons. The CDR3 is 18 amino acids. Germline assignment: CDR1 SGDLS and CDR2 YYNGEE. The trim removed 0 bases at V and 0 bases at J, leaving 6 bases unmatched. These data come from a study of blood T cell repertoires in COVID-19. Study details: PBMCs, B-cell-depleted T cells, or T cells were the source of the cDNA or gDNA that made up the material.

The clonotype originates from a woman older than 75 with acute or convalescent COVID-19. The chain couples TRBV9 to TRBJ2-6, with TRBD1 matching 7 bases. The sequenced sample consisted of peripheral blood. The CDR3 nucleotides are TGTGCCAGCAGCGTAGGTGGACAGGCCTTCTCTGGGGCCAACGTCCTGACTTTC. Protein sequence: CASSVGGQAFSGANVLTF.